Detailed here is one T cell receptor (beta chain). This record belongs to a study of blood T cells in healthy people across ages. Sample-barcoded 5' priming and a J-beta primer mix drove a second PCR of 7 to 11 cycles. TCRdb ran MiXCR on the 5' RACE reads and lists one entry per CDR3 protein. Of about 540,000 distinct CDR3 sequences listed, approximately 25% were seen once; the top ten hold under 9%. These same data were also listed under a study on T cells of mothers and their children.

The sample comprised blood. The receptor's source is a boy aged 5-17 years in good health.

The DNA of the CDR3 is TGCAGTGCTAGGGACGACGCCTACGAGCAGTACTTC. Encoded protein: CSARDDAYEQYF. This chain joins TRBV20-1 and TRBJ2-7; D gene ambiguous. V was cut by 3 bases and J by 2 bases, with 8 bases left in between. The V gene's germline CDR1 is DFQATT and CDR2 SNEGSKA (reference sequence). The CDR3 runs 12 residues.